Each of the 15 T cell receptor beta chains below was sequenced from the same sample in a study of radiation and T cells in renal cell carcinoma. Noted time point: baseline pretreatment blood. The sample's treatment: 15 Gy SBRT to primary tumor, nephrectomy 4 weeks later. Sequencing used immunoSEQ multiplex PCR; TCRdb keeps in-frame clones, though not all of them. This table has tens of thousands of clones, 82% appearing once. The input for sequencing was blood, taken from a patient whose treatment included radiotherapy and nephrectomy. All receptors come from a man aged 60 to 69 with renal cell carcinoma.

V is TRBV9 and J is TRBJ2-3; D gene unclear. CDR3 size: 15 residues. With 3 bases removed from V and 4 bases from J, the gap between germline ends came to 15 bases. Germline lookup yields CDR1 SGDLS and CDR2 YYNGEE. CDR3 bases: TGTGCCAGCAGCGAGGGCCGACCCCCCGCAGATACGCAGTATTTT. This translates into CASSEGRPPADTQYF.

The genes are TRBV19 and TRBJ1-3; D gene uncertain. V gave up 4 bases and J gave up 0 bases, with 4 bases separating them. The CDR3 runs to 13 residues. Germline V gene sequence: CDR1 LNHDA, CDR2 SQIVND (reference sequence). As DNA, the CDR3 is TGTGCCAGTAGTAGGAACTCTGGAAACACCATATATTTT. Its translation is CASSRNSGNTIYF.

The chain recombines TRBV2 with TRBJ1-3; D might be TRBD1 (5 bases). CDR3 size: 18 residues. V was trimmed by 2 bases and J by 0 bases, leaving 17 bases between them. Germline values: CDR1 SNHLY, CDR2 FYNNEI. CDR3: CASSENRGFSFSGNTIYF. In DNA, the CDR3 is TGTGCCAGCAGTGAAAATCGGGGCTTCTCCTTCTCTGGAAACACCATATATTTT. Together with reference TRBV2 and TRBJ1-3, the CDR3 gives the full variable domain: EPEVTQTPSHQVTQMGQEVILRCVPISNHLYFYWYRQILGQKVEFLVSFYNNEISEKSEIFDDQFSVERPDGSNFTLKIRSTKLEDSAMYFCASSENRGFSFSGNTIYFGEGSWLTVV.

This clone was found a few times. The rearrangement links TRBV4-1 to TRBJ2-7; D may correspond to TRBD1 or TRBD2 (5 bases each). The CDR3 extends over 15 amino acids. V lost 2 bases and J 1 base, leaving 12 bases between the germline ends. In germline, CDR1 is MGHRA, CDR2 YSYEKL. The CDR3 loop reads CASSQPIEGSYEQYF. The DNA for the CDR3 is TGCGCCAGCAGCCAACCTATTGAGGGGTCCTACGAGCAGTACTTC.

The chain uses TRBV6-1 and TRBJ1-3; D gene unclear. Germline CDR1 is MNHNS and CDR2 is SASEGT. The V gene lost 11 bases and the J gene lost 0 bases, with 14 bases spanning the gap. The CDR3 length is 14 residues. The CDR3 coding sequence is TGTGCCTCCCTCAACTATAACTCTGGAAACACCATATATTTT. It specifies CASLNYNSGNTIYF.

V usage is TRBV27 and J usage is TRBJ2-4; D perhaps matches TRBD1 (5 bases). The V gene lost 1 base and the J gene lost 0 bases, with 7 bases spanning the gap. The CDR3 sequence is 15 residues long. Looked up from germline, CDR1 is MNHEY and CDR2 is SMNVEV (reference sequence). This chain's CDR3 is CASSLFTGAKNIQYF. CDR3 in DNA: TGTGCCAGCAGTTTATTCACAGGAGCCAAAAACATTCAGTACTTC.

V gene TRBV19 combines with J gene TRBJ2-1; no clear D. Germline V CDR1 and CDR2: LNHDA, SQIVND (reference sequence). The V end lost 3 bases, the J end lost 9 bases, and 9 bases lay between the germline ends. The CDR3 runs to 12 residues. The CDR3 reads CASSIGAREQFF. The CDR3 DNA is TGTGCCAGTAGTATTGGAGCGCGTGAGCAGTTCTTC.

CDR3 nucleotides: TGTGCCAGCTCGTCGCCTAATGAAGAGACCCAGTACTTC. The encoded protein is CASSSPNEETQYF. The rearrangement uses TRBV18 and TRBJ2-5; D is unclear. Germline assignment: CDR1 KGHSH and CDR2 LQKENI. CDR3 size: 13 residues. V lost 6 bases, J lost 3 bases, and 11 bases lay in between. Based on the CDR3 plus reference TRBV18 and TRBJ2-5, the full variable domain is NAGVMQNPRHLVRRRGQEARLRCSPMKGHSHVYWYRQLPEEGLKFMVYLQKENIIDESGMPKERFSAEFPKEGPSILRIQQVVRGDSAAYFCASSSPNEETQYFGPGTRLLVL.

The count of this clone is one. V gene TRBV10-3 combines with J gene TRBJ2-7, with 7 positions matching TRBD2. The CDR3 sequence is 13 residues long. Losses at the gene ends were 4 bases for V and 6 bases for J; bases not matched to a gene: 6. Per germline, CDR1 ENHRY and CDR2 SYGVKD. The CDR3: CAISVRGEGEQYF. The CDR3 nucleotides read TGTGCCATCAGTGTTCGAGGGGAGGGCGAGCAGTACTTC.

The chain links TRBV27 to TRBJ2-7, with D tentatively TRBD2 (5 bases). The V gene lost 5 bases and the J gene lost 6 bases, with 17 bases spanning the gap. The germline V gene has CDR1 MNHEY and CDR2 SMNVEV (reference sequence). The CDR3 sequence is 14 residues long. The CDR3: CASSLTVDRGEQYF. The CDR3 DNA is TGTGCCAGCAGTCTGACTGTCGACCGGGGCGAGCAGTACTTC.

The CDR3 region is CAIRGQLNQPQHF. The CDR3 DNA follows: TGTGCCATCCGAGGACAGCTAAATCAGCCCCAGCATTTT. The J gene is TRBJ1-5, the V gene TRBV10-3; tentative D call: TRBD1 (6 bases). V lost 8 bases to trimming and J lost 4 bases, with 12 bases between them. The germline V gene has CDR1 ENHRY and CDR2 SYGVKD. CDR3 size: 13 residues.

This chain connects TRBV7-9 to TRBJ1-4, with TRBD1 as a possible D gene (5 bases). The CDR3 has 15 residues. The V and J ends lost 5 bases and 4 bases respectively, with 14 bases between them. Germline V gene data show CDR1 as SEHNR and CDR2 as FQNEAQ (reference sequence). CDR3 sequence: CASSPRGGDNEKLFF. The CDR3, as DNA: TGTGCCAGCAGCCCTAGGGGTGGGGATAATGAAAAACTGTTTTTT.

The rearrangement uses TRBV5-4 and TRBJ2-3; the match to TRBD2 covers 8 bases. CDR3 length: 18 residues. Germline V gene lookup returns CDR1 SGHNT and CDR2 YYREEE (reference sequence). With 3 bases clipped from V and 5 bases from J, the junction kept 17 bases outside the gene matches. The CDR3 DNA follows: TGTGCCAGCAGCTCAGATGCGCTAGCGGGTACCTGGGGAGATACGCAGTATTTT. Its translation is CASSSDALAGTWGDTQYF.

The chain joins TRBV20-1 to TRBJ2-1; no reliable D call. The CDR3 loop spans 11 amino acids. V lost 0 bases and J 12 bases, leaving 9 bases between the germline ends. Germline V CDR1 and CDR2: DFQATT, SNEGSKA (reference sequence). The CDR3 DNA reads TGCAGTGCTAGAGAAGGCCTCCTGCAGTTCTTC. Amino acid sequence: CSAREGLLQFF.

The chain is built from TRBV27 and TRBJ1-5; 7 bases agree with TRBD1. Losses at the gene ends were 4 bases for V and 8 bases for J; bases not matched to a gene: 8. Germline CDR1 and CDR2: MNHEY and SMNVEV (reference sequence). The CDR3 runs to 14 residues. The DNA of the CDR3 is TGTGCCAGCAGTTCAGAACAGGGGTGGGAGCCCCAGCATTTT. Amino acids: CASSSEQGWEPQHF.